A selection of T cell receptor beta chains follows, all from one sample in a study of early T cells in non-severe SARS-CoV-2 infection. TCRdb analysed the 5' RACE reads with MiXCR anew, one entry per CDR3 protein. The sample has around 30,000 distinct CDR3 sequences; approximately 6% are singletons. Sequencing input: whole blood. These receptor sequences come from an adult who was a healthcare worker with PCR-confirmed SARS-CoV-2 infection or an uninfected control (not recorded which). CDR3s include the opening cysteine and the closing phenylalanine or tryptophan. The order of the fields is V gene, J gene, D gene, clone size, CDR3 protein, CDR3 DNA. The D gene is left open where the match is weak. Expanded clones get a size class; other rows say once, few or many, or leave the size out.

>TRBV11-2|TRBJ1-2|NA|NA
CASSSGVLSYGYTF
TGTGCCAGCAGCTCAGGGGTTCTATCCTATGGCTACACCTTC
>TRBV7-2|TRBJ2-7|TRBD1|many
CASSLDRAYEQYF
TGTGCCAGCAGCCTGGACAGGGCCTACGAGCAGTACTTC
>TRBV7-2|TRBJ2-7|TRBD2|NA
CASSLARGGLYEQYF
TGTGCCAGCAGCTTAGCCCGGGGGGGCCTTTACGAGCAGTACTTC
>TRBV11-2|TRBJ2-1|TRBD2|many
CASSHRLAENHNEQFF
TGTGCCAGCAGCCACAGACTAGCAGAAAACCACAATGAGCAGTTCTTC
>TRBV12-3/TRBV12-4|TRBJ2-2|TRBD2|many
CASSPRTSGGTGELFF
TGTGCCAGCAGTCCCCGGACTAGCGGCGGCACCGGGGAGCTGTTTTTT
>TRBV5-1|TRBJ2-5|NA|many
CASSSGPSQETQYF
TGCGCCAGCAGCTCCGGACCCTCCCAAGAGACCCAGTACTTC
>TRBV20-1|TRBJ1-6|NA|many
CSASRRGVDNNSPLHF
TGCAGTGCTAGTAGGAGGGGGGTCGATAATAATTCACCCCTCCACTTT
>TRBV7-6|TRBJ1-6|NA|many
CASSLGTGSNSPLHF
TGTGCCAGCAGCTTAGGAACAGGGTCTAATTCACCCCTCCACTTT
>TRBV12-3/TRBV12-4|TRBJ2-1|TRBD2|many
CASSPRGGAGGSYNEQFF
TGTGCCAGCAGTCCCCGTGGTGGAGCGGGGGGTAGTTACAATGAGCAGTTCTTC
>TRBV20-1|TRBJ2-2|TRBD2|NA
CNRGGFNTGELFF
TGCAACCGCGGGGGATTTAACACCGGGGAGCTGTTTTTT
>TRBV6-5|TRBJ1-4|NA|many
CASTRDIATNEKLFF
TGTGCCAGCACTAGGGACATTGCAACTAATGAAAAACTGTTTTTT
>TRBV10-1|TRBJ2-7|NA|many
CASSESSTGFYEQYF
TGCGCCAGCAGTGAGTCGTCGACAGGATTCTACGAGCAGTACTTC
>TRBV18|TRBJ1-1|NA|many
CASSPAVMGTEAFF
TGTGCCAGCTCACCTGCGGTGATGGGCACTGAAGCTTTCTTT
>TRBV11-2|TRBJ1-6|NA|NA
CASSPDSNSPLHF
TGTGCCAGCAGCCCGGACAGTAATTCACCCCTCCACTTT
>TRBV19|TRBJ2-4|TRBD1|NA
CASSIGRYRDRGAKNIQYF
TGTGCCAGTAGTATAGGAAGGTACCGGGACAGGGGAGCCAAAAACATTCAGTACTTC
>TRBV18|TRBJ2-3|TRBD1|NA
CASSPPPQGRDTQYF
TGTGCCAGCTCACCACCGCCACAGGGGAGAGATACGCAGTATTTT
>TRBV12-3/TRBV12-4|TRBJ2-1|TRBD2|many
CASRPGLGTSEQFF
TGTGCCAGCAGGCCGGGACTAGGGACTTCTGAGCAGTTCTTC
>TRBV19|TRBJ2-7|NA|many
CASSNHYEQYF
TGTGCCAGTAGTAACCACTACGAGCAGTACTTC
>TRBV6-4|TRBJ2-7|TRBD1|NA
CASSGTGETGEQYF
TGTGCCAGCAGTGGGACAGGGGAGACGGGCGAGCAGTACTTC
>TRBV12-3/TRBV12-4|TRBJ1-1|NA|many
CASSLRRQNTEAFF
TGTGCCAGCAGTTTGCGCCGACAGAACACTGAAGCTTTCTTT
>TRBV20-1|TRBJ2-2|NA|NA
CSARVPGTNTGELFF
TGCAGTGCTAGAGTGCCCGGGACTAACACCGGGGAGCTGTTTTTT
>TRBV20-1|TRBJ1-2|NA|many
CSAIDSFNGYTF
TGCAGTGCTATCGACAGCTTCAATGGCTACACCTTC
>TRBV4-3|TRBJ1-2|TRBD1|many
CASSPRTGEPYGYTF
TGCGCCAGCAGCCCCCGGACAGGGGAGCCCTATGGCTACACCTTC
>TRBV20-1|TRBJ2-7|TRBD2|many
CSAPGLAAYEQYF
TGCAGTGCGCCGGGACTAGCGGCCTACGAGCAGTACTTC
>TRBV20-1|TRBJ2-1|TRBD2|many
CSANSLAGVNEQFF
TGCAGTGCCAATTCACTAGCGGGGGTCAATGAGCAGTTCTTC
>TRBV12-3/TRBV12-4|TRBJ2-7|NA|few
CASRGPQGTHEQYF
TGTGCCAGCAGAGGCCCCCAGGGGACCCACGAGCAGTACTTC
>TRBV28|TRBJ2-2|NA|NA
CASSTTGELFF
TGTGCCAGCAGTACAACCGGGGAGCTGTTTTTT
>TRBV9|TRBJ2-7|NA|many
CASKEEEYF
TGTGCCAGCAAGGAAGAGGAGTACTTC
>TRBV29-1|TRBJ1-2|NA|many
CSAPRASSGTGYTF
TGCAGCGCCCCCCGGGCCTCGTCGGGTACTGGCTACACCTTC
>TRBV5-4|TRBJ2-6|TRBD1|many
CASSPSGTGFSGANVLTF
TGTGCCAGCAGCCCCAGCGGGACAGGGTTTTCCGGGGCCAACGTCCTGACTTTC
>TRBV28|TRBJ2-4|TRBD1|few
CASSSPTGGTNIQYF
TGTGCCAGCAGTTCTCCGACAGGGGGCACAAACATTCAGTACTTC
>TRBV3-1|TRBJ1-2|NA|NA
CASSRRDNYGYTF
TGTGCCAGCAGCCGCAGGGATAACTATGGCTACACCTTC
>TRBV7-9|TRBJ1-5|TRBD1|few
CASSLGTGPNQPQHF
TGTGCCAGCAGCTTAGGGACAGGCCCCAATCAGCCCCAGCATTTT
>TRBV12-3/TRBV12-4|TRBJ1-6|NA|many
CASSLLGNSPLHF
TGTGCCAGCAGTTTGTTGGGTAATTCACCCCTCCACTTT
>TRBV4-3|TRBJ1-5|NA|NA
CASSQEWGNNQPQHF
TGCGCCAGCAGCCAAGAGTGGGGGAACAATCAGCCCCAGCATTTT
>TRBV5-1|TRBJ1-3|NA|many
CASSLGLTSGNTIYF
TGCGCCAGCAGCTTAGGACTGACCTCTGGAAACACCATATATTTT
>TRBV5-6|TRBJ2-5|NA|NA
CASSSRGLASQETQYF
TGTGCCAGCAGCTCCCGGGGTCTGGCCTCCCAAGAGACCCAGTACTTC
>TRBV5-1|TRBJ1-4|TRBD1|NA
CASSEGQGATNEKLFF
TGCGCCAGCAGCGAAGGACAGGGAGCAACTAATGAAAAACTGTTTTTT
>TRBV2|TRBJ1-1|NA|many
CASTWGDRTEAFF
TGTGCCAGCACCTGGGGAGATCGCACTGAAGCTTTCTTT
>TRBV7-3|TRBJ2-5|NA|many
CASSLYRGAETQYF
TGTGCCAGCAGCTTATATCGGGGGGCGGAGACCCAGTACTTC
>TRBV5-1|TRBJ2-5|NA|many
CASSLGRGLQETQYF
TGCGCCAGCAGCTTGGGGCGGGGCCTCCAAGAGACCCAGTACTTC
>TRBV28|TRBJ2-7|TRBD1|many
CASSETGGTSYEQYF
TGTGCCAGCAGTGAGACAGGGGGAACCTCCTACGAGCAGTACTTC
>TRBV7-9|TRBJ2-3|NA|many
CASSLTVEQYF
TGTGCCAGCAGCCTAACGGTTGAGCAGTATTTT
>TRBV7-9|TRBJ1-6|NA|many
CASSPGRPFGSPLHF
TGTGCCAGCAGCCCCGGACGGCCCTTTGGTTCACCCCTCCACTTT
>TRBV4-3|TRBJ1-2|NA|NA
CASSQEGYGYTF
TGCGCCAGCAGCCAAGAAGGTTATGGCTACACCTTC
>TRBV28|TRBJ1-5|TRBD1|many
CASSLPTGRDQPQHF
TGTGCCAGCAGTCTACCGACAGGGCGGGATCAGCCCCAGCATTTT
>TRBV5-1|TRBJ2-3|NA|NA
CASSLQSTSTDTQYF
TGCGCCAGCAGCTTGCAGTCTACTAGCACAGATACGCAGTATTTT
>TRBV7-2|TRBJ1-6|NA|many
CASSLYSNSPLHF
TGTGCCAGCAGCTTATACAGTAATTCACCCCTCCACTTT